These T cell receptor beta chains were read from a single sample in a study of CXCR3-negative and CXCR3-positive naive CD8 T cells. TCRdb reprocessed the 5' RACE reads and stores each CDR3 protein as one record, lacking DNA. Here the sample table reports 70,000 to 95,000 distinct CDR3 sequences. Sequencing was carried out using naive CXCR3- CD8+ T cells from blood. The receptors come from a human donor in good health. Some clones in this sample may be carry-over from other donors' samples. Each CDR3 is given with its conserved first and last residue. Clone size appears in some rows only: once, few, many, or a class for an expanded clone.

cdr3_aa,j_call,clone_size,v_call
CASSLVGGYADAFF,TRBJ1-1,-,TRBV7-9
CSVEKVPYEQYF,TRBJ2-7,-,TRBV29-1
CASSGGLAEYNEQFF,TRBJ2-1,-,TRBV2
CATSESLNEKLFF,TRBJ1-4,-,TRBV15
CASSPMNNEQFF,TRBJ2-1,-,TRBV7-2
CASSSGLAGIETQYF,TRBJ2-5,-,TRBV7-9
CASSYGPPEQYF,TRBJ2-7,-,TRBV7-9
CSVKTMNTEAFF,TRBJ1-1,-,TRBV29-1
CASSLGPAAHYEQYF,TRBJ2-7,-,TRBV7-7
CASSQGAVTYNEQFF,TRBJ2-1,-,TRBV4-3
CASSPPSNEQFF,TRBJ2-1,-,TRBV18
CSARDRGADGNTIYF,TRBJ1-3,medium-sized,TRBV20-1
CASSGGGRDPYEQYF,TRBJ2-7,-,TRBV9
CASSFKQGSPAYEQYF,TRBJ2-7,-,TRBV7-8
CASSPTPDRGSYNEQFF,TRBJ2-1,-,TRBV7-6
CASSESLSNTEAFF,TRBJ1-1,-,TRBV25-1
CASSWGQGPYEQYF,TRBJ2-7,-,TRBV7-9
CASSLFTGAPHQPQHF,TRBJ1-5,-,TRBV28
CASSHRPASYNEQFF,TRBJ2-1,-,TRBV28
CASSFGVETQYF,TRBJ2-5,-,TRBV12-3/TRBV12-4
CAWDPRPGTGFLEQYF,TRBJ2-7,-,TRBV30
CASLWTGATYEQYF,TRBJ2-7,-,TRBV6-1
CASSFVVNSYNEQFF,TRBJ2-1,-,TRBV12-3/TRBV12-4
CASSLASGGWSDTQYF,TRBJ2-3,-,TRBV7-8
CSVEDQGWARETQYF,TRBJ2-5,-,TRBV29-1
CASSLHGEVSRFEQFF,TRBJ2-1,-,TRBV13
CASSLRLAGAIYEQYF,TRBJ2-7,-,TRBV7-6
CASSPGPTSSETQYF,TRBJ2-5,-,TRBV7-8
CSALAYNEQFF,TRBJ2-1,-,TRBV20-1
CASSLRRASGVDEQYF,TRBJ2-7,-,TRBV5-1